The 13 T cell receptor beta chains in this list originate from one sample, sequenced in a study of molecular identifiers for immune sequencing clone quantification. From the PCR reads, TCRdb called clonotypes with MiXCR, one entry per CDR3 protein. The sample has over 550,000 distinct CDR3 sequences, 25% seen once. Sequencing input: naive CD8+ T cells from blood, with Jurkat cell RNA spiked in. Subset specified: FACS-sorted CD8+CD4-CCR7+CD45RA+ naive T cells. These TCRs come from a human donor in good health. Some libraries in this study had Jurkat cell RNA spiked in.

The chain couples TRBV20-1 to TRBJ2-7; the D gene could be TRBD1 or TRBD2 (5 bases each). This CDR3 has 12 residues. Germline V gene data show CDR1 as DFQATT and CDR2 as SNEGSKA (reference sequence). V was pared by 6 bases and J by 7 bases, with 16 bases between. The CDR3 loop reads CSADRGHQEQYF. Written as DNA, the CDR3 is TGCAGTGCCGACCGGGGCCATCAAGAGCAGTACTTC.

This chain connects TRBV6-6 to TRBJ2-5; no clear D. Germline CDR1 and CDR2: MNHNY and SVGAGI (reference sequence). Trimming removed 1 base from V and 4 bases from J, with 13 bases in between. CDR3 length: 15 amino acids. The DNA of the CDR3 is TGTGCCAGCAGTTACTGGCCGAACCCCCCAGAGACCCAGTACTTC. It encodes CASSYWPNPPETQYF.

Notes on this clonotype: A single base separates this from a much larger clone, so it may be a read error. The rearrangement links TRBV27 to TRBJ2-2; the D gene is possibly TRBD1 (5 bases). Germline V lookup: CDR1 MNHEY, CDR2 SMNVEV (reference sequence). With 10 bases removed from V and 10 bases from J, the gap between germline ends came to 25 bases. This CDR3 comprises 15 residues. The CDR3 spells CATTWGGTLAVELFF. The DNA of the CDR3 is TGTGCCACTACTTGGGGCGGTACCCTGGCCGTGGAGCTGTTTTTT.

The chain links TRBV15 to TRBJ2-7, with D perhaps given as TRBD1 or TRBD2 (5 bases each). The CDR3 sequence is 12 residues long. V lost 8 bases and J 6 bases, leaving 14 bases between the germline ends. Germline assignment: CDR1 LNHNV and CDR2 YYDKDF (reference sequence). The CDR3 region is CATRDRGGEQYF. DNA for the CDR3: TGTGCCACCCGAGACCGGGGCGGCGAGCAGTACTTC.

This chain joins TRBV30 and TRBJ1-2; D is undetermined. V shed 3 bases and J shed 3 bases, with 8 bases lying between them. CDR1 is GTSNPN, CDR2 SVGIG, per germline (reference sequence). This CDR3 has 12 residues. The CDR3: CAWRGPYYGYTF. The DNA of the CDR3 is TGTGCCTGGAGGGGCCCGTACTATGGCTACACCTTC. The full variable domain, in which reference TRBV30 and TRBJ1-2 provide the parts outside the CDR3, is SQTIHQWPATLVQPVGSPLSLECTVEGTSNPNLYWYRQAAGRGLQLLFYSVGIGQISSEVPQNLSASRPQDRQFILSSKKLLLSDSGFYLCAWRGPYYGYTFGSGTRLTVV.

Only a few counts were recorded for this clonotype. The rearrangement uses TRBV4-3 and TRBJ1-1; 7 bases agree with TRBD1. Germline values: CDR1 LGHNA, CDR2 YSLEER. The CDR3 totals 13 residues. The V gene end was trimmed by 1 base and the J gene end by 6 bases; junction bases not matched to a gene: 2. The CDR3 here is CASSQVQGSEAFF. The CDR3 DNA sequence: TGCGCCAGCAGCCAAGTACAGGGGTCTGAAGCTTTCTTT.

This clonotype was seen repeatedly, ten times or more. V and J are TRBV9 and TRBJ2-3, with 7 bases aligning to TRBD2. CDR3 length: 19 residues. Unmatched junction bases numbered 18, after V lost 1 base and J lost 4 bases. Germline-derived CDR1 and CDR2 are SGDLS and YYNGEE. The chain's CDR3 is CASSVQVEGPGTNPDTQYF. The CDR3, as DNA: TGTGCCAGCAGCGTACAGGTTGAGGGTCCCGGGACTAACCCAGATACGCAGTATTTT.

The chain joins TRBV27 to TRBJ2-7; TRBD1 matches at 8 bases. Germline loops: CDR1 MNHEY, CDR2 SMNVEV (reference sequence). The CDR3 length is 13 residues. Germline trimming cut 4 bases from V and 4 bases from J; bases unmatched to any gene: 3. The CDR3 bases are TGTGCCAGCAGTTGGCAGGGGGCTTACGAGCAGTACTTC. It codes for CASSWQGAYEQYF.

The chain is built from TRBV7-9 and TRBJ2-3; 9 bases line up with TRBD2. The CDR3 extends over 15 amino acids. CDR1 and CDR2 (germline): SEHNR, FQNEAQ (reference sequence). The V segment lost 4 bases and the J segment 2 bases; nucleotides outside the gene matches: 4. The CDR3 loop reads CASSSERGVTDTQYF. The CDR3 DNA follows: TGTGCCAGCAGCTCCGAGCGGGGGGTCACAGATACGCAGTATTTT.

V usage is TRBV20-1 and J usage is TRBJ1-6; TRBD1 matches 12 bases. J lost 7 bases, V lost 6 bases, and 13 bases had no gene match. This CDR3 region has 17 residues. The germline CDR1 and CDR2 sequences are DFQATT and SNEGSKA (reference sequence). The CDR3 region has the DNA TGCAGTGCCTCGGGACAGGGGGCCTCCTTACTCAATTCACCCCTCCACTTT. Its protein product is CSASGQGASLLNSPLHF.

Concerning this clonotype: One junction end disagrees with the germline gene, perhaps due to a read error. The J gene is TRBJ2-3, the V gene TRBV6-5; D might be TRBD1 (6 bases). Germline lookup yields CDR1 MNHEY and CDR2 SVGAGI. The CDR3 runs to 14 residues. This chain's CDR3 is CASGYGQGIDTQYF. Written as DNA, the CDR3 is TGTGCCAGCGGTTATGGGCAGGGGATAGATACGCAGTATTTT.

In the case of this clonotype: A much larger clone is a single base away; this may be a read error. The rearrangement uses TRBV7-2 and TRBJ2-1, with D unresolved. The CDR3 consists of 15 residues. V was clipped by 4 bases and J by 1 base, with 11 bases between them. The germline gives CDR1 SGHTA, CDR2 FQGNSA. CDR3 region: CASSSVGLSYNEQFF. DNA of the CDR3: TGTGCCAGCAGCTCAGTAGGGTTATCCTACAATGAGCAGTTCTTC.

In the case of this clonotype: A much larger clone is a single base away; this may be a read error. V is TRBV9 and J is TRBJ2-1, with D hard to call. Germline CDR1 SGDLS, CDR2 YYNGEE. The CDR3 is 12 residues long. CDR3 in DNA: TGTGCCAGCTGCGTACCTAGTAATGAGCAGTTCTTC. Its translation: CASCVPSNEQFF.